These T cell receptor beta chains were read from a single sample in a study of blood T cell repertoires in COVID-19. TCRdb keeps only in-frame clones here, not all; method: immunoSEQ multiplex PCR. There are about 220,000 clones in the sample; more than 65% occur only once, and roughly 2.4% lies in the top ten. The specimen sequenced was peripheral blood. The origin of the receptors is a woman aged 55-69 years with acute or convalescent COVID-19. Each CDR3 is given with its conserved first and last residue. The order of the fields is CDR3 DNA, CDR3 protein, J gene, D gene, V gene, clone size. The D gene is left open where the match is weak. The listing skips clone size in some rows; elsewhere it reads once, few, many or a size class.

CDR3 DNA: TGTGCCAGCAGTTCCAGGGATTTTGGTGAAGCTTTCTTT
CDR3 protein: CASSSRDFGEAFF
J gene: TRBJ1-1
D gene: -
V gene: TRBV6-2/TRBV6-3
clone size: -

CDR3 DNA: TGTGCCAGCAGCTCAAAACCAGGGGGAAGTAATACTGGCTACACCTTC
CDR3 protein: CASSSKPGGSNTGYTF
J gene: TRBJ1-2
D gene: TRBD1
V gene: TRBV7-6
clone size: few

CDR3 DNA: TGCGCCAGCAGCTTGGTTGTTAGGGGACAGGCCGGTGGGGATCAGTACTTC
CDR3 protein: CASSLVVRGQAGGDQYF
J gene: TRBJ2-7
D gene: TRBD1
V gene: TRBV5-1
clone size: -

CDR3 DNA: TGTGCCTGGAGGCCGGCCGGTATAGCCTATGGCTACACCTTC
CDR3 protein: CAWRPAGIAYGYTF
J gene: TRBJ1-2
D gene: -
V gene: TRBV30
clone size: -

CDR3 DNA: TGTGCCAGCACCCTCCAGGGGGACACCGGGGAGCTGTTTTTT
CDR3 protein: CASTLQGDTGELFF
J gene: TRBJ2-2
D gene: TRBD1
V gene: TRBV6-5
clone size: -

CDR3 DNA: TGTGCCAGCACTCAAGGGGTCGGCGTGTCTGGGAACACTGAAGCTTTCTTT
CDR3 protein: CASTQGVGVSGNTEAFF
J gene: TRBJ1-1
D gene: -
V gene: TRBV28
clone size: -

CDR3 DNA: TGTGCCACCAGCAGAGATCCCACTGTGAACACTGAAGCTTTCTTT
CDR3 protein: CATSRDPTVNTEAFF
J gene: TRBJ1-1
D gene: -
V gene: TRBV15
clone size: once

CDR3 DNA: TGTGCCAGCAGCCAAGATCGAGGGCTAGCGGGGACAGATACGCAGTATTTT
CDR3 protein: CASSQDRGLAGTDTQYF
J gene: TRBJ2-3
D gene: TRBD2
V gene: TRBV3-1/TRBV3-2
clone size: -

CDR3 DNA: TGCAGCGCAGCTAGCTACAATGAGCAGTTCTTC
CDR3 protein: CSAASYNEQFF
J gene: TRBJ2-1
D gene: -
V gene: TRBV20-1
clone size: -

CDR3 DNA: TGTGCCAGCAGCTTGACAGGGAGGAACACTGAAGCTTTCTTT
CDR3 protein: CASSLTGRNTEAFF
J gene: TRBJ1-1
D gene: -
V gene: TRBV5-6
clone size: -

CDR3 DNA: TGTGCCAGCAGCCGTCGACTAGCGGGGGGCCGACATAATGAGCAGTTCTTC
CDR3 protein: CASSRRLAGGRHNEQFF
J gene: TRBJ2-1
D gene: TRBD2
V gene: TRBV3-1/TRBV3-2
clone size: -

CDR3 DNA: TGTGCCAGCAGGGACAGGGGCGGCAATCAGCCCCAGCATTTT
CDR3 protein: CASRDRGGNQPQHF
J gene: TRBJ1-5
D gene: TRBD1
V gene: TRBV5-6
clone size: -

CDR3 DNA: TGCGCCAGCAATCATCAGGGGGCATATACCGGGGAGCTGTTTTTT
CDR3 protein: CASNHQGAYTGELFF
J gene: TRBJ2-2
D gene: TRBD1
V gene: TRBV5-1
clone size: -

CDR3 DNA: TGTGCCAGCAGTTACCGGGACAGGTCTAGCAATCAGCCCCAGCATTTT
CDR3 protein: CASSYRDRSSNQPQHF
J gene: TRBJ1-5
D gene: TRBD1
V gene: TRBV6-5
clone size: -

CDR3 DNA: TGCGCCAGCAGCTTGGCCGGGGAGAGGACTAGCGGGGACACAGATACGCAGTATTTT
CDR3 protein: CASSLAGERTSGDTDTQYF
J gene: TRBJ2-3
D gene: TRBD2
V gene: TRBV5-1
clone size: -

CDR3 DNA: TGTGCCAGCTCACCCGGACAGGGGGCTATTATGTTGGATGGCTACACCTTC
CDR3 protein: CASSPGQGAIMLDGYTF
J gene: TRBJ1-2
D gene: TRBD1
V gene: TRBV18
clone size: -

CDR3 DNA: TGCAGCGTTGACTTAGCGGCCGAGCAGTTCTTC
CDR3 protein: CSVDLAAEQFF
J gene: TRBJ2-1
D gene: -
V gene: TRBV29-1
clone size: -